These T cell receptor beta chains were read from a single sample in a study of blood T cell repertoires in COVID-19. This table comes from immunoSEQ multiplex PCR, and its TCRdb copy is limited to in-frame clones, with some not included. This repertoire shows about 66,000 clones, around 77% found once; its top ten account for around 9.7%. The sample taken for sequencing was peripheral blood. These TCRs come from a human donor in a cohort sampled during active COVID-19. CDR3s include the opening cysteine and the closing phenylalanine or tryptophan. The order of the fields is J gene, V gene, clone size, CDR3 protein. The listing skips clone size in some rows; elsewhere it reads once, few, many or a size class.

J gene: TRBJ1-1; V gene: TRBV6-6; clone size: -; CDR3 protein: CASLGTGEGNTEAFF
J gene: TRBJ2-3; V gene: TRBV5-1; clone size: -; CDR3 protein: CASSLDTGINTDTQYF
J gene: TRBJ1-1; V gene: TRBV4-3; clone size: -; CDR3 protein: CASSQDPAGPTEAFF
J gene: TRBJ2-7; V gene: TRBV6-5; clone size: medium-sized; CDR3 protein: CASSYLGGTLEQYF
J gene: TRBJ2-7; V gene: TRBV5-1; clone size: few; CDR3 protein: CASSLGTSGTSYEQYF
J gene: TRBJ2-7; V gene: TRBV7-9; clone size: -; CDR3 protein: CASSLAVRGEQYF
J gene: TRBJ1-2; V gene: TRBV5-4; clone size: -; CDR3 protein: CASSATGDGYTF
J gene: TRBJ2-1; V gene: TRBV5-1; clone size: -; CDR3 protein: CASSLPQGSEQFF
J gene: TRBJ2-7; V gene: TRBV10-3; clone size: -; CDR3 protein: CAISGDIDYEQYF
J gene: TRBJ2-7; V gene: TRBV27; clone size: -; CDR3 protein: CASSPRPGGWYEQYF
J gene: TRBJ1-2; V gene: TRBV6-5; clone size: -; CDR3 protein: CASSYSEGPNYGYTF
J gene: TRBJ1-3; V gene: TRBV7-9; clone size: -; CDR3 protein: CASSSRGRNTIYF
J gene: TRBJ2-3; V gene: TRBV5-1; clone size: -; CDR3 protein: CASSLGLLAGGPTDTQYF
J gene: TRBJ1-2; V gene: TRBV11-2; clone size: -; CDR3 protein: CASSPGQGARGYTF
J gene: TRBJ1-1; V gene: TRBV30; clone size: few; CDR3 protein: CAWTRPGGTEAFF
J gene: TRBJ2-7; V gene: TRBV2; clone size: -; CDR3 protein: CASRGRASGRASDEQYF
J gene: TRBJ1-2; V gene: TRBV2; clone size: -; CDR3 protein: CASRPGGGRGTYGYTF
J gene: TRBJ2-4; V gene: TRBV30; clone size: -; CDR3 protein: CAWRGAANIQYF
J gene: TRBJ2-7; V gene: TRBV6-5; clone size: -; CDR3 protein: CASRFADSYEQYF
J gene: TRBJ2-4; V gene: TRBV28; clone size: -; CDR3 protein: CASSFRSLAKNIQYF
J gene: TRBJ2-7; V gene: TRBV7-9; clone size: -; CDR3 protein: CASSLDDSSYEQYF
J gene: TRBJ2-7; V gene: TRBV4-3; clone size: -; CDR3 protein: CASSQASGVTSASSYEQYF
J gene: TRBJ2-1; V gene: TRBV7-9; clone size: -; CDR3 protein: CASSLILAGKENEQFF
J gene: TRBJ2-2; V gene: TRBV19; clone size: -; CDR3 protein: CASISGTHTGELFF
J gene: TRBJ2-7; V gene: TRBV5-4; clone size: -; CDR3 protein: CASSRDRVGEQYF
J gene: TRBJ1-2; V gene: TRBV18; clone size: -; CDR3 protein: CASSPPKGPGYTF
J gene: TRBJ2-7; V gene: TRBV2; clone size: -; CDR3 protein: CASQPLAGEYEQYF